This TCR beta chain originates from a study of blood T cell repertoires in COVID-19 (TCRdb year 2020). Looking at the study overall: Samples covering the acute and convalescent phases of COVID-19 were provided by collaborators in the United States, Italy and Spain. The material from the prospective study consisted of cDNA or gDNA derived from T cells, B-cell-depleted T cells, or PBMCs. Subjects who had been exposed to COVID-19, were actively infected with it, or had recovered from it provided the deeply sampled blood TCRbeta repertoires that made up the dataset. The repertoires were released in a freely available public database meant as a resource for research on the immune response to SARS-CoV-2. Samples came from the ongoing ImmuneRACE study (first 160 participants) plus 1,254 subjects from 6 global collaborators. Nearly every sample came with metadata listing a de-identified subject ID, COVID-19 status, age in years and sex. HLA class I and class II types, where available, came from metadata supplied by the sample provider rather than from assay-based typing.

Here is what the overall study found, with its caveats: The amount of clinical and demographic metadata varied by source and participant and was provided uncurated.

The immunoSEQ Assay, a bias-controlled multiplex PCR, was used to amplify TCRbeta CDR3 regions from genomic DNA. The paper's data handling went like this. Within the assay, amplification of reference gene primers was used to estimate how many nucleated cells each sample contained. To quantify the absolute abundance of each unique TCRbeta CDR3 rearrangement, sequence reads were collapsed and filtered. For each sample, productive Simpson clonality was calculated as the square root of Simpson's diversity index over productive rearrangements. The clones in this table, taken by TCRdb from immuneACCESS, are in-frame only. Not every clone is retained; where verified, under half of the shortfall comes from an unresolved V gene, and the cause of the rest is unknown. That table furnishes V, J and clone size, whereas the DNA furnished D and trimming. The sample contains 45,000 to 55,000 clones, under 90% of them found a single time. The ten largest make up around 27% of the sample.

A note on this clone: Its antigen is unknown. Within one base of it there is no much larger clone, and no base qualities were kept. Other DNA sequences of this sample code for an identical CDR3.

CDR1 and CDR2 (SGHRS, YFSETQ) derive from the germline V gene. V lost 1 base and J lost 3 bases, and the count of bases not matched to a germline gene is 2. Measured from the cysteine to the phenylalanine, the CDR3 is 14 residues long. Only the CDR3 region is kept as DNA, spanning 42 bases read in frame from base 1. The collaborating institutions used their own protocols to collect whole blood in K2EDTA tubes. Collaborator samples were shipped for TCRbeta analysis as frozen whole blood, isolated PBMCs, or DNA extracted from either sample type. This clonotype originated in a human donor in a cohort sampled during active COVID-19. Sequencing input: peripheral blood. Rearrangement joined TRBV5-1 to TRBJ1-1; 8 bases in the middle match TRBD1. CDR3 loop: CASSLKGQDTEAFF. The nucleotide sequence is TGCGCCAGCAGCTTGAAGGGACAGGACACTGAAGCTTTCTTT.